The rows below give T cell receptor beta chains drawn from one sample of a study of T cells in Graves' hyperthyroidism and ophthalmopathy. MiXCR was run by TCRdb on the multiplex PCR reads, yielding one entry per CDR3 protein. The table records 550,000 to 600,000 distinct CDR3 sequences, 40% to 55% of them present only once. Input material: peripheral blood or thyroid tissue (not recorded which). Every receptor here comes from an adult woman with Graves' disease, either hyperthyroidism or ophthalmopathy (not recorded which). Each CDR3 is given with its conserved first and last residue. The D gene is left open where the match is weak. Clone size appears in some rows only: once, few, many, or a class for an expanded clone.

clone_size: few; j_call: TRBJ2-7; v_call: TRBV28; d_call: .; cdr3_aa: CASRKPGRTDEQYF; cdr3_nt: TGTGCCAGCAGAAAACCGGGCCGCACGGACGAGCAGTACTTC
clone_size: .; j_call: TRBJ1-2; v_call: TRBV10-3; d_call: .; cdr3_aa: CAISARGSHGYTF; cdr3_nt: TGTGCCATCAGTGCTAGGGGGTCCCATGGCTACACCTTC
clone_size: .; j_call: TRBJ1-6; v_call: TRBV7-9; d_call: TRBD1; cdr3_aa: CASSLGQGSGSPLHF; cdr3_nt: TGTGCCAGCAGCTTGGGACAGGGGTCAGGCTCACCCCTCCACTTT
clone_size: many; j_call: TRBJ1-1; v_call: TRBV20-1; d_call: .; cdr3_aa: CSARRTGLTNTEAFF; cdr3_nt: TGCAGTGCTAGAAGAACAGGGCTTACGAACACTGAAGCTTTCTTT
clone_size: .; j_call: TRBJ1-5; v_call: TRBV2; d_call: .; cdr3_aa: CASDFSGRYSNQPQHF; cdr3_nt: TGTGCCAGCGACTTCAGCGGGAGATATAGCAATCAGCCCCAGCATTTT
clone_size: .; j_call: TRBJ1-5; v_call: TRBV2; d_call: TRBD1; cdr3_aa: CASRGGQGSNQPQHF; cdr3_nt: TGTGCCAGCAGGGGTGGACAGGGGAGCAATCAGCCCCAGCATTTT
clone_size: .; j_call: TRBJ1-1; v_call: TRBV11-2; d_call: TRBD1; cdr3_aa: CASSYSRTGSDEAFF; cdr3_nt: TGTGCCAGCAGCTACTCCCGGACAGGGTCCGATGAAGCTTTCTTT
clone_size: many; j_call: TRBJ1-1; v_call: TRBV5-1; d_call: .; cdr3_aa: CASSLNVGFNTEAFF; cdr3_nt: TGCGCCAGCAGCTTAAATGTGGGTTTTAACACTGAAGCTTTCTTT
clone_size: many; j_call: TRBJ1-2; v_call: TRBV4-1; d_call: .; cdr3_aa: CASSQVPGPSYGYTF; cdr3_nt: TGCGCCAGCAGCCAAGTCCCGGGGCCGAGCTATGGCTACACCTTC
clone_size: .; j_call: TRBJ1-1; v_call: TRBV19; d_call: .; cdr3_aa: CASSISEAGAFF; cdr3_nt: TGTGCCAGTAGTATATCCGAGGCCGGAGCTTTCTTT
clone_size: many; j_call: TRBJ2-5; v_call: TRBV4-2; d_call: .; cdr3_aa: CASSQDGTHEETQYF; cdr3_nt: TGTGCCAGCAGCCAAGACGGCACACACGAGGAGACCCAGTACTTC
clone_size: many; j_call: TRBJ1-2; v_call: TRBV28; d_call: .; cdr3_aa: CASSLLHYGYTF; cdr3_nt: TGTGCCAGCAGTTTATTACACTATGGCTACACCTTC
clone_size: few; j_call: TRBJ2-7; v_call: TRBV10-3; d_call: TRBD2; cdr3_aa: CAIITSGREQYF; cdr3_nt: TGTGCCATCATTACTAGCGGACGAGAGCAGTACTTC
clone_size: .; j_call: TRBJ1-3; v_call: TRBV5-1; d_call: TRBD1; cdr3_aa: CASRAGTGLGNTIYF; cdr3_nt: TGCGCCAGCAGAGCCGGGACAGGGCTGGGAAACACCATATATTTT
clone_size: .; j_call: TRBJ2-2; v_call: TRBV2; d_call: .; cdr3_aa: CASSEGEQRELFF; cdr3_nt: TGTGCCAGCAGTGAAGGCGAGCAGCGGGAGCTGTTTTTT
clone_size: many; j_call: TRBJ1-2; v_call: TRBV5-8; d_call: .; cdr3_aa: CASRLVGNYGYTF; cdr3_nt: TGTGCCAGCAGGTTGGTGGGAAACTATGGCTACACCTTC
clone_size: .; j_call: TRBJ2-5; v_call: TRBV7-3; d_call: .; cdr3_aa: CAIPSGYQETQYF; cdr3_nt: TGTGCCATTCCAAGCGGATACCAAGAGACCCAGTACTTC
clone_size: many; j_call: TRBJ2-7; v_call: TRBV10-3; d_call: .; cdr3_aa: CAISALRKDGMIRYEQYF; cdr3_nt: TGTGCCATCAGTGCTCTAAGGAAAGATGGAATGATTCGATACGAGCAGTACTTC
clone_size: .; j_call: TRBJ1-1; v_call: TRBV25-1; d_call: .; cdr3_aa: CASSEGRSVGQGRAFF; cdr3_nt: TGTGCCAGCAGTGAAGGGCGCTCGGTAGGGCAGGGTCGAGCTTTCTTT
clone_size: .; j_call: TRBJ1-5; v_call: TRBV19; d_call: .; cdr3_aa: CASIGDRGWPQHF; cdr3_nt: TGTGCCAGTATCGGGGACCGAGGTTGGCCCCAGCATTTT
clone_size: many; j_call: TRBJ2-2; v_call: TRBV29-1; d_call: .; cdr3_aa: CSVARGNNGELFF; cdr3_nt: TGCAGCGTTGCTCGGGGAAACAACGGGGAGCTGTTTTTT
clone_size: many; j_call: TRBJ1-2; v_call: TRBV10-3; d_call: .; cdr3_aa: CAISESTQGTNNYGYTF; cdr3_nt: TGTGCCATCAGTGAGTCGACCCAGGGGACCAACAACTATGGCTACACCTTC
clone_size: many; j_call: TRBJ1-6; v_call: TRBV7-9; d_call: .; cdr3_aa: CASSSPPWPLHF; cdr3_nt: TGTGCCAGCAGCTCTCCACCTTGGCCCCTCCACTTT
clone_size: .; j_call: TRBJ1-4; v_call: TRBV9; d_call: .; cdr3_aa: CASSVDLAGGQEKLFF; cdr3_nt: TGTGCCAGCAGCGTCGACCTAGCGGGAGGGCAGGAAAAACTGTTTTTT
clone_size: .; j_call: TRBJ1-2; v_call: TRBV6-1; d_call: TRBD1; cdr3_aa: CASRQQGVLGSYGYTF; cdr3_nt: TGTGCCAGCAGACAACAGGGGGTCTTAGGGTCGTATGGCTACACCTTC
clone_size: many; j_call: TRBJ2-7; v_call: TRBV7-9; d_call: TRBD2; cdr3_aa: CASSPLLAGDEQYF; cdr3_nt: TGTGCCAGCAGCCCATTATTAGCGGGAGACGAGCAGTACTTC
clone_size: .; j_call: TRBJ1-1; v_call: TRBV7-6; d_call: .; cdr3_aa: CASSLVGTGGVTEAFF; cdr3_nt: TGTGCCAGCAGCTTAGTGGGAACCGGGGGGGTCACTGAAGCTTTCTTT
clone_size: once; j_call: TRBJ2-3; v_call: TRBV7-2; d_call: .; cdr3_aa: CASSLVEGTDTQYF; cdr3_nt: TGTGCCAGCAGCTTAGTGGAGGGTACAGATACGCAGTATTTT
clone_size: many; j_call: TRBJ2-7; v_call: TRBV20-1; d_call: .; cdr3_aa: CSALGRTYEQYF; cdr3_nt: TGCAGTGCCCTGGGACGGACCTACGAGCAGTACTTC
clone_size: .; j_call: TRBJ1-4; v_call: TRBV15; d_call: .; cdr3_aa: CATSSGGGAKLFF; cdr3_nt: TGTGCCACCAGCAGCGGCGGAGGGGCGAAACTGTTTTTT
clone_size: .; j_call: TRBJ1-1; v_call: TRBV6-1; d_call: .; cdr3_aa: CASSWEGNTEAFF; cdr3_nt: TGTGCCAGCAGTTGGGAGGGGAACACTGAAGCTTTCTTT
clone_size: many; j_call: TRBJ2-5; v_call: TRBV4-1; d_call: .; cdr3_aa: CASSENSVETQYF; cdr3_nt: TGCGCCAGCAGCGAGAATTCGGTAGAGACCCAGTACTTC
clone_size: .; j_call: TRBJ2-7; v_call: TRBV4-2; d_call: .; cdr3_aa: CASSQERDSSYEQYF; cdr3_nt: TGTGCCAGCAGCCAAGAACGCGACAGCTCCTACGAGCAGTACTTC